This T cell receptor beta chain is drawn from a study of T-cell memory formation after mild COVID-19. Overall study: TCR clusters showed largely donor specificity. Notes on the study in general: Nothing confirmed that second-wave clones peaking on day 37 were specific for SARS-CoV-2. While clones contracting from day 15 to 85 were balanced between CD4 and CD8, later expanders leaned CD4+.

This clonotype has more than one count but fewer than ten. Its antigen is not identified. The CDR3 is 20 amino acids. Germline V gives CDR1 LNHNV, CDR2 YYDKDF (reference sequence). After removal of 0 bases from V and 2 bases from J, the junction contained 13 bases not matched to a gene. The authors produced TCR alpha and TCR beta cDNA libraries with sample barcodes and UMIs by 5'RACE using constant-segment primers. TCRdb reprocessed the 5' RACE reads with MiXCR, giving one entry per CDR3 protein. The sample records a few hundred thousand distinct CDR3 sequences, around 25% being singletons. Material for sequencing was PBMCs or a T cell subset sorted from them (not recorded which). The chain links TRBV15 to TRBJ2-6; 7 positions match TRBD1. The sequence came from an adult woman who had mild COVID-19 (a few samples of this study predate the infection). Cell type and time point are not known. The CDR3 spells CATSRDYPGQTGAGANVLTF. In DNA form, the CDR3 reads TGTGCCACCAGCAGAGATTATCCCGGGCAAACAGGGGCTGGGGCCAACGTCCTGACTTTC.